The clone carrying this T cell receptor beta chain showed up just a few times. Antigen unknown. The record originates from a study of naive and memory T cell subsets. Separate alpha and beta amplification began at the second PCR step. Cells stained for CD3, CD4, CD8, CD45RA, CD27 and viability were sorted into four CD45RA/CD27 subsets. Study-level findings and limits: A few larger clonotypes appeared in naive repertoires, especially CD8, possibly memory cells re-expressing CD45RA.

The CDR3 consists of 14 residues. Germline V lookup: CDR1 DFQATT, CDR2 SNEGSKA (reference sequence). J gave up 0 bases and V 6 bases, and 2 bases lay outside the gene matches. Both TRBC1 and TRBC2 were covered by a beta constant-region primer of two equimolar oligonucleotides. TCRdb used MiXCR to reprocess the UMI-ligation and nested PCR reads, holding one entry per CDR3 protein. Of around 160,000 distinct CDR3 sequences in the sample, about 17% were seen once. This TCR came from a human donor in good health. Sample: naive CD4+ T cells from blood. This chain uses TRBV20-1 with TRBJ2-7, with 13 bases that match TRBD2. CDR3 amino acids: CSAGTSGTSYEQYF. The CDR3 DNA is TGCAGTGCCGGGACTAGCGGGACCTCCTACGAGCAGTACTTC.